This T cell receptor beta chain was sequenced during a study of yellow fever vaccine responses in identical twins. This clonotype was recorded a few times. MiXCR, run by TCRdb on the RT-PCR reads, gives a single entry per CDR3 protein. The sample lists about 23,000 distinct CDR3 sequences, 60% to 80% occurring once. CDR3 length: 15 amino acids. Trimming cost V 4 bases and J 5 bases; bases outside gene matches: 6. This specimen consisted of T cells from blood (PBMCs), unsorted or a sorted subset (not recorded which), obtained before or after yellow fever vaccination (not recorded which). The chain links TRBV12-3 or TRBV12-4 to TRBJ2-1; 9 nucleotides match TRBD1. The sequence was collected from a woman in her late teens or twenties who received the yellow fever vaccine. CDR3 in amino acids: CASSYHGTGNNEQFF. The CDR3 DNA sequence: TGTGCCAGCAGTTACCACGGGACAGGGAACAATGAGCAGTTCTTC.